Shown below are 25 T cell receptor beta chains from a single sample sequenced in a study of T-cell reconstitution after alpha-beta-depleted transplantation in children. Preparing the TCRbeta library involved the use of unique molecular identifiers. Using its own MiXCR run on the PCR reads, TCRdb lists one record per CDR3 protein. Found here are around 250,000 distinct CDR3 sequences, approximately 8% of them singletons; the top ten hold about 6.4%. This material consisted of PBMCs, mostly from graft donor cells, taken 180 days after TCRalphabeta/CD19-depleted stem cell transplant. These receptors were obtained from a male patient younger than 18 who had a stem cell transplant for acute lymphoblastic leukemia, so the T cells may come from the graft donor.

This clonotype was seen ten or more times. The genes are TRBV20-1 and TRBJ2-5, with no clear D. Per germline, CDR1 DFQATT and CDR2 SNEGSKA (reference sequence). The CDR3 covers 13 residues. V was shortened by 3 bases and J by 3 bases, with 11 bases between the two germline ends. Written as DNA, the CDR3 is TGCAGTGCTAGTTTAAGCGCCGAAGAGACCCAGTACTTC. Encoded protein: CSASLSAEETQYF.

This clonotype was seen ten or more times. This sequence joins TRBV18 and TRBJ2-7, with 8 bases lining up with TRBD1. The trim removed 5 bases at V and 1 base at J, leaving 4 bases unmatched. Germline lookup yields CDR1 KGHSH and CDR2 LQKENI. The CDR3 is made up of 14 amino acids. Here the CDR3 DNA reads TGTGCCAGCTCATTCGGGGACAGGTCCTACGAGCAGTACTTC. It specifies CASSFGDRSYEQYF.

Many counts were recorded for this clonotype. J is TRBJ2-7 and V is TRBV19; either TRBD1 or TRBD2 may fit D (5 bases each). The CDR3 extends over 12 amino acids. Germline V CDR1 and CDR2: LNHDA, SQIVND (reference sequence). The ends were cut back, 5 bases at V and 9 bases at J, with 14 bases in the middle. Here the CDR3 reads CASSPSRGLQYF. The CDR3 region has the DNA TGTGCCAGTAGTCCTTCGAGGGGCCTGCAGTACTTC.

This clonotype occurred many times. This sequence joins TRBV29-1 and TRBJ2-1; 8 nucleotides match TRBD2. V was clipped by 7 bases and J by 4 bases; unmatched bases: 9. The CDR3 runs 14 residues. The germline V gene encodes CDR1 SQVTM and CDR2 ANQGSEA. The chain's CDR3 is CSGGKASGYNEQFF. CDR3 sequence (DNA): TGCAGCGGGGGTAAGGCTAGCGGGTACAATGAGCAGTTCTTC.

This clonotype was observed many times. The chain couples TRBV5-6 to TRBJ2-4; 7 bases agree with TRBD2. The CDR3 spans 12 residues. Trimming at V came to 3 bases and at J to 6 bases, leaving 0 bases not matched to a gene. The germline gives CDR1 SGHDT, CDR2 YYEEEE. CDR3 nucleotide sequence: TGTGCCAGCAGCTGGGGGGGAAACATTCAGTACTTC. Its protein product is CASSWGGNIQYF. The entire variable domain, with the rest obtained from reference TRBV5-6 and TRBJ2-4, is as follows: DAGVTQSPTHLIKTRGQQVTLRCSPKSGHDTVSWYQQALGQGPQFIFQYYEEEERQRGNFPDRFSGHQFPNYSSELNVNALLLGDSALYLCASSWGGNIQYFGAGTRLSVL.

This clonotype was seen at least ten times. This rearrangement joins TRBV10-3 to TRBJ2-6; tentative D call: TRBD1 (6 bases). The germline V gene encodes CDR1 ENHRY and CDR2 SYGVKD. The CDR3 covers 16 residues. V was shortened by 8 bases and J by 0 bases, with 14 bases between the two germline ends. In DNA, the CDR3 is TGTGCCATCGCAGGGGCTATGACCTCTGGGGCCAACGTCCTGACTTTC. Its protein is CAIAGAMTSGANVLTF.

This clonotype was counted between two and nine times. The chain is built from TRBV19 and TRBJ1-1; D is ambiguous. V lost 6 bases, J lost 11 bases, and 13 bases lay in between. Per germline, CDR1 LNHDA and CDR2 SQIVND (reference sequence). The CDR3 extends over 11 amino acids. CDR3 protein: CASRSGRRAFF. In DNA form, the CDR3 reads TGTGCCAGTAGATCAGGTAGGAGGGCTTTCTTT. The full variable domain, completed using reference TRBV19 and TRBJ1-1, is DGGITQSPKYLFRKEGQNVTLSCEQNLNHDAMYWYRQDPGQGLRLIYYSQIVNDFQKGDIAEGYSVSREKKESFPLTVTSAQKNPTAFYLCASRSGRRAFFGQGTRLTVV.

This clonotype was recorded many times. V gene TRBV27 combines with J gene TRBJ2-6; D gene ambiguous. This CDR3 has 18 residues. Germline values: CDR1 MNHEY, CDR2 SMNVEV (reference sequence). Trimming removed 2 bases from V and 2 bases from J, with 16 bases in between. The CDR3 region is CASSLLAQRGAGANVLTF. The CDR3 DNA reads TGTGCCAGCAGTTTACTTGCGCAGCGAGGCGCTGGGGCCAACGTCCTGACTTTC.

This clonotype showed up many times. The chain combines TRBV24-1 with TRBJ2-2; a possible D gene is TRBD1 (5 bases). V was clipped by 4 bases and J by 8 bases, with 10 bases between them. CDR1 is KGHDR and CDR2 is SFDVKD in the germline V gene. This CDR3 has 13 amino acids. The CDR3 DNA is TGTGCCACCAGTGACCATTGGACAGGGGAGCTGTTTTTT. Protein: CATSDHWTGELFF.

This clonotype has ten or more counts. The V call is TRBV5-1, the J call TRBJ2-7, with TRBD2 matching over 10 bases. J lost 0 bases, V lost 4 bases, and 4 bases had no gene match. The CDR3 extends over 15 amino acids. Germline loops: CDR1 SGHRS, CDR2 YFSETQ. This CDR3 reads CASSKGLANSYEQYF. The DNA of the CDR3 is TGCGCCAGCAGCAAGGGACTAGCGAACTCCTACGAGCAGTACTTC.

This clonotype was seen ten or more times. The chain carries TRBV6-6 and TRBJ1-1, with 8 bases lining up with TRBD1. Germline values: CDR1 MNHNY, CDR2 SVGAGI (reference sequence). V shed 5 bases, J shed 0 bases, and the junction held 8 bases outside the gene matches. This CDR3 has 16 residues. In DNA form, the CDR3 reads TGTGCCAGCAGTCTACGGACAGGGCGATTGAACACTGAAGCTTTCTTT. Translating it yields CASSLRTGRLNTEAFF.

This clonotype was seen ten or more times. This chain links TRBV13 with TRBJ2-7, with unresolved D. Germline values: CDR1 PRHDT, CDR2 FYEKMQ (reference sequence). The V and J ends lost 2 bases and 5 bases respectively, with 13 bases between them. The CDR3 consists of 14 residues. The CDR3 loop is CASSLSLLRHEQYF. In DNA form, the CDR3 reads TGTGCCAGCAGCTTATCCCTCCTTCGTCACGAGCAGTACTTC.

This clonotype was recorded at least ten times. The V and J genes are TRBV3-1 and TRBJ2-1; 10 bases align to TRBD2. The CDR3 length is 15 residues. CDR1 LGHDT and CDR2 YNNKEL come from the germline V gene (reference sequence). V lost 4 bases to trimming and J lost 10 bases; unmatched junction nucleotides: 10. CDR3 bases: TGTGCCAGCAGCCCCCTGGGAGCGGGACTAGCGGAGCAGTTCTTC. Encoded protein: CASSPLGAGLAEQFF.

V is TRBV5-1 and J is TRBJ2-7; D remains ambiguous. Germline V CDR1 and CDR2: SGHRS, YFSETQ. This CDR3 spans 12 amino acids. V lost 0 bases and J lost 3, with 4 bases in between. CDR3 sequence (DNA): TGCGCCAGCAGCTTGGATGTCTACGAGCAGTACTTC. Protein: CASSLDVYEQYF.

The CDR3 is CASSQVGTGQETQYF. CDR3 nucleotide sequence: TGTGCCAGCAGCCAAGTAGGGACAGGACAAGAGACCCAGTACTTC. The rearrangement uses TRBV4-2 and TRBJ2-5; TRBD1 aligns across 8 bases. From germline, CDR1 is LGHNA and CDR2 YNFKEQ. V trimming: 1 base; J trimming: 2 bases; junction bases outside the gene matches: 3. The CDR3 spans 15 residues.

This clonotype has ten or more counts. V is TRBV5-1 and J is TRBJ2-1; no firm D call. With 4 bases removed from V and 0 bases from J, the gap between germline ends came to 2 bases. The CDR3 extends over 12 amino acids. CDR1 is SGHRS and CDR2 is YFSETQ in the germline V gene. CDR3 amino acids: CASSGSYNEQFF. CDR3 DNA sequence: TGCGCCAGCAGCGGCTCCTACAATGAGCAGTTCTTC.

On this clonotype itself: Since a much larger clone is just one base distant, this may be a read error. The V and J genes are TRBV10-3 and TRBJ2-7, with 7 bases that match TRBD1. The CDR3 runs to 15 residues. V lost 0 bases to trimming and J lost 2 bases; unmatched junction nucleotides: 4. Germline V gene data show CDR1 as ENHRY and CDR2 as SYGVKD. The CDR3, as DNA: TGTGCCATCAGTGAGTCGAGGGGGCCCCCCTACGAGCAGTACTTC. Translating gives CAISESRGPPYEQYF.

The chain joins TRBV5-8 to TRBJ2-7; TRBD2 agrees at 8 bases. Germline V CDR1 and CDR2: SGHTS, YDEGEE. CDR3 length equals 13 residues. V trimming: 7 bases; J trimming: 3 bases; junction bases outside the gene matches: 6. The CDR3 reads CASGPGTSYEQYF. CDR3 DNA sequence: TGTGCCAGCGGCCCAGGGACTAGCTACGAGCAGTACTTC.

This clonotype was seen repeatedly, ten times or more. The gene calls are TRBV5-1 and TRBJ2-3; 7 nucleotides agree with TRBD2. This CDR3 has 16 residues. V was clipped by 3 bases and J by 0 bases; unmatched bases: 7. Germline lookup yields CDR1 SGHRS and CDR2 YFSETQ. The CDR3 coding sequence is TGCGCCAGCAGCTCCATAGCGGGCGCTAGCACAGATACGCAGTATTTT. This codes for CASSSIAGASTDTQYF.

This clonotype was observed many times. The chain recombines TRBV5-6 with TRBJ2-1; weak D call: TRBD1 (6 bases). Germline-derived CDR1 and CDR2 are SGHDT and YYEEEE. Trimming took off 4 bases at V and 6 bases at J, with 14 bases between the two ends. The CDR3 is 14 residues long. CDR3 nucleotides: TGTGCCAGCAGCCAACTAACAGGGTCCAATGAGCAGTTCTTC. Its translation: CASSQLTGSNEQFF.

As regards this clonotype: With a much larger clone just one base away, this may be a read error. The J gene is TRBJ2-6, the V gene TRBV9, with D tentatively TRBD1 or TRBD2 (5 bases each). Germline V gene sequence: CDR1 SGDLS, CDR2 YYNGEE. The CDR3 spans 16 residues. The CDR3 DNA reads TGTGCCAGCAGCGTAGGACAATTTACCGGGGCCAACGTCCTGGCTTTC. Its protein product is CASSVGQFTGANVLAF.

About this clonotype itself: A much bigger clone sits one base away, suggesting this may be a read error. This sequence joins TRBV7-2 and TRBJ2-1; TRBD1 might be the D (5 bases). The germline V gene encodes CDR1 SGHTA and CDR2 FQGNSA. Trimming shortened V by 0 bases and J by 6 bases, and 21 bases separated the two germline ends. The CDR3 has 18 amino acids. Written as DNA, the CDR3 is TGTGCCAGCAGCTTAGCGAGAAGGGGAAGGGAAGCAGGCAATGAGCAGTTCTTC. Translating gives CASSLARRGREAGNEQFF.

This clonotype appeared many times. The chain has TRBV7-2 and TRBJ2-7; 7 nucleotides match TRBD2. There are 14 residues in the CDR3. Looked up from germline, CDR1 is SGHTA and CDR2 is FQGNSA. V shed 0 bases and J 6 bases; nucleotides not matched to a gene: 5. CDR3 sequence (DNA): TGTGCCAGCAGCTTAGCACAGACTAGCATCGAGCAGTACTTC. Translated: CASSLAQTSIEQYF.

This clonotype was detected many times. The chain employs TRBV4-3 and TRBJ1-2, with 7 bases lining up with TRBD1. The CDR3 sequence is 15 residues long. J lost 6 bases, V lost 1 base, and 8 bases had no gene match. Germline V gives CDR1 LGHNA, CDR2 YSLEER. CDR3 protein: CASSQGRGQANGYTF. CDR3 DNA: TGCGCCAGCAGCCAAGGCCGAGGACAGGCAAATGGCTACACCTTC.

V usage is TRBV20-1 and J usage is TRBJ1-6, with D possibly being TRBD1 (6 bases). Trimming stripped 1 base from V and 8 bases from J, with 9 bases between. Germline loops: CDR1 DFQATT, CDR2 SNEGSKA (reference sequence). This CDR3 region has 13 residues. This CDR3 is CSARANRDSPLHF. CDR3 bases: TGCAGTGCTAGAGCAAACAGGGATTCACCCCTCCACTTT.